Listed here are 16 T cell receptor beta chains from one sample, sequenced in a study of T cell responses to AZD1222 COVID-19 vaccine. Measured with immunoSEQ multiplex PCR; TCRdb has only the in-frame clones, and not every one. This sample has 130,000 to 150,000 clones, with 80% to 95% found just once. The sample in question was peripheral blood, obtained on day 0 of AZD1222 vaccination. These receptors all stem from an adult in good health.

This chain links TRBV5-1 with TRBJ1-6; D remains unclear. V lost 0 bases and J lost 9, with 4 bases in between. The CDR3 spans 12 residues. Germline V lookup: CDR1 SGHRS, CDR2 YFSETQ. CDR3 sequence: CASSLDGSPLHF. CDR3 nucleotide sequence: TGCGCCAGCAGCTTGGACGGTTCACCCCTCCACTTT. The variable domain in full, completed from reference TRBV5-1 and TRBJ1-6, reads KAGVTQTPRYLIKTRGQQVTLSCSPISGHRSVSWYQQTPGQGLQFLFEYFSETQRNKGNFPGRFSGRQFSNSRSEMNVSTLELGDSALYLCASSLDGSPLHFGNGTRLTVT.

The chain links TRBV7-7 to TRBJ1-5; no clear D. In germline, CDR1 is SSHAT, CDR2 FNYEAQ (reference sequence). CDR3 length equals 17 residues. In nucleotides, the CDR3 is TGTGCTAGCCCTATAAAACCCGGCCCCCTGGGCAATCAGCCCCAGCATTTT. Translation gives CASPIKPGPLGNQPQHF.

The chain uses TRBV5-1 and TRBJ2-5; 8 nucleotides match TRBD1. Trimming removed 5 bases from V and 5 bases from J; junction bases left unmatched: 8. CDR1 and CDR2 (germline): SGHRS, YFSETQ. The CDR3 is made up of 14 amino acids. CDR3 residues: CASRFGQGQETQYF. In DNA form, the CDR3 reads TGCGCCAGCAGATTCGGACAGGGCCAGGAGACCCAGTACTTC.

As concerns this clone: The same CDR3 also results from other DNA sequences found in this sample. The rearrangement links TRBV7-2 to TRBJ2-1; maybe TRBD2 (5 bases). Trimming removed 5 bases from V and 2 bases from J, with 10 bases in between. The CDR3 extends over 14 amino acids. The germline V gene has CDR1 SGHTA and CDR2 FQGNSA. The CDR3 reads CASSPAGAYNEQFF. As DNA, the CDR3 is TGTGCCAGCAGCCCGGCGGGCGCCTACAATGAGCAGTTCTTC.

V usage is TRBV5-4 and J usage is TRBJ2-7, with D possibly matching TRBD2 (6 bases). The CDR3 runs 13 residues. CDR1 is SGHNT, CDR2 YYREEE, per germline (reference sequence). Between the trimmed V and J ends, which lost 1 base and 5 bases, there was a span of 10 bases. The CDR3 loop is CASSLSREDEQYF. The CDR3 DNA reads as TGTGCCAGCAGCTTGAGCAGGGAGGACGAGCAGTACTTC. The full variable domain, its missing parts supplied by reference TRBV5-4 and TRBJ2-7, is ETGVTQSPTHLIKTRGQQVTLRCSSQSGHNTVSWYQQALGQGPQFIFQYYREEENGRGNFPPRFSGLQFPNYSSELNVNALELDDSALYLCASSLSREDEQYFGPGTRLTVT.

The chain combines TRBV18 with TRBJ1-3; D not resolved. V was trimmed by 4 bases and J by 0 bases, leaving 7 bases between them. Germline V gene lookup returns CDR1 KGHSH and CDR2 LQKENI. This CDR3 contains 14 residues. The CDR3 is CASSQVDSGNTIYF. The CDR3 DNA is TGTGCCAGCTCACAAGTGGACTCTGGAAACACCATATATTTT.

The CDR3 nucleotides are TGTGCCAGCAGTTACTCGGTGGTAGAGGCTAACTATGGCTACACCTTC. It codes for CASSYSVVEANYGYTF. V and J are TRBV6-5 and TRBJ1-2; D ambiguous. V lost 0 bases to trimming and J lost 0 bases, with 11 bases between them. Germline CDR1 MNHEY, CDR2 SVGAGI. The CDR3 covers 16 residues.

The chain combines TRBV24-1 with TRBJ2-2; D remains ambiguous. The V gene lost 6 bases and the J gene lost 1 base, with 5 bases spanning the gap. Germline lookup yields CDR1 KGHDR and CDR2 SFDVKD. CDR3 length: 13 residues. The CDR3 region is CATSPENTGELFF. Written as DNA, the CDR3 is TGTGCCACCAGTCCTGAGAACACCGGGGAGCTGTTTTTT.

V is TRBV5-1 and J is TRBJ2-1, with a weak D call TRBD2 (6 bases). The length of the CDR3 is 18 residues. V gave up 0 bases and J gave up 6 bases, with 22 bases separating them. CDR1 and CDR2 (germline): SGHRS, YFSETQ. The chain's CDR3 is CASSLVPSSSLGSNEQFF. CDR3 nucleotide sequence: TGCGCCAGCAGCTTGGTTCCTAGTTCTAGTCTCGGGAGCAATGAGCAGTTCTTC.

The chain joins TRBV28 to TRBJ2-5; 9 bases align to TRBD1. The ends lost 4 bases at V and 13 bases at J; junction bases unmatched: 4. CDR1 is MDHEN, CDR2 SYDVKM, per germline. The CDR3 is 11 amino acids. CDR3 bases: TGTGCCAGCAGTTCCGGGACAGGGCCGTACTTC. This translates into CASSSGTGPYF.

The chain carries TRBV5-1 and TRBJ1-4, with 12 nucleotides matching TRBD1. The CDR3 has 16 residues. Trimming took 7 bases from V and 2 from J; bases not matched to a gene: 6. Germline lookup yields CDR1 SGHRS and CDR2 YFSETQ. The CDR3 DNA follows: TGCGCCAGCGGCAAGGGACAGGGGGCGACTAATGAAAAACTGTTTTTT. It is translated as CASGKGQGATNEKLFF.

The gene calls are TRBV7-2 and TRBJ2-1; TRBD2 agrees at 10 bases. The length of the CDR3 is 17 residues. J was trimmed by 2 bases and V by 5 bases; bases with no gene match: 9. Germline V gene data show CDR1 as SGHTA and CDR2 as FQGNSA. The CDR3 spells CASSLTLTSGAYNEQFF. The CDR3 DNA reads TGTGCCAGCAGCCTGACCCTCACTAGCGGGGCCTACAATGAGCAGTTCTTC. Variable domain in full (rest from reference TRBV7-2 and TRBJ2-1): GAGVSQSPSNKVTEKGKDVELRCDPISGHTALYWYRQSLGQGLEFLIYFQGNSAPDKSGLPSDRFSAERTGGSVSTLTIQRTQQEDSAVYLCASSLTLTSGAYNEQFFGPGTRLTVL.

The chain employs TRBV7-9 and TRBJ1-2; D unresolved. Germline CDR1 and CDR2: SEHNR and FQNEAQ (reference sequence). CDR3 length equals 12 residues. V dropped 1 base and J dropped 10 bases, with 10 bases sitting between them. For the CDR3, the DNA is TGTGCCAGCAGCTTAGGGCGGGAAGACTACACCTTC. It specifies CASSLGREDYTF.

The rearrangement joins TRBV6-4 to TRBJ2-1; TRBD2 is a possible D gene (5 bases). The CDR3 covers 16 residues. Germline V gene data show CDR1 as MRHNA and CDR2 as SNTAGT. Trimming shortened V by 2 bases and J by 4 bases, and 15 bases separated the two germline ends. The CDR3: CASSDDVAGPYNEQFF. The CDR3 nucleotides are TGTGCCAGCAGTGACGATGTGGCGGGCCCTTACAATGAGCAGTTCTTC.

The rearrangement links TRBV30 to TRBJ2-5; D might be TRBD2 (5 bases). The length of the CDR3 is 17 residues. V lost 2 bases and J lost 5, with 24 bases in between. The germline CDR1 and CDR2 sequences are GTSNPN and SVGIG (reference sequence). The DNA for the CDR3 is TGTGCCTGGAGTACTCTCCAATACTACAAGCGGTTGGAGACCCAGTACTTC. It encodes CAWSTLQYYKRLETQYF.

Written as DNA, the CDR3 is TGTGCCAGCAGTTTAATGGGACAGGGCGGTCAGCCCCAGCATTTT. It codes for CASSLMGQGGQPQHF. The gene calls are TRBV28 and TRBJ1-5; 9 bases map to TRBD1. After removal of 2 bases from V and 6 bases from J, the junction contained 5 bases not matched to a gene. Germline CDR1 is MDHEN and CDR2 is SYDVKM. This CDR3 contains 15 residues.